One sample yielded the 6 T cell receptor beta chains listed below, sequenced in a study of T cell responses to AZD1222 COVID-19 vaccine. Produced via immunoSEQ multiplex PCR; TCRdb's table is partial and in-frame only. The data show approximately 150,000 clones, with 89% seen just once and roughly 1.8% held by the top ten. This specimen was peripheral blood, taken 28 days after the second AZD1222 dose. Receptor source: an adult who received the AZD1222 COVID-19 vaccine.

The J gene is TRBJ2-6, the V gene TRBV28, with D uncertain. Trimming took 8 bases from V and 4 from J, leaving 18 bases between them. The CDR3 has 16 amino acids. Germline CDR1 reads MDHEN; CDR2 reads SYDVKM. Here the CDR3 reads CASAQQKYPGANVLTF. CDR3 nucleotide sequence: TGTGCCAGCGCGCAACAGAAATATCCAGGGGCCAACGTCCTGACTTTC.

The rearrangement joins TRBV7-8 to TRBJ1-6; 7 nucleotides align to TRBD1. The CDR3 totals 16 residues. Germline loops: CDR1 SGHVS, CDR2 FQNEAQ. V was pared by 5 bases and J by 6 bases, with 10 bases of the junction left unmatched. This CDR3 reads CASSLGQRLINSPLHF. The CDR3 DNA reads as TGTGCCAGCAGCCTGGGACAGAGACTCATTAATTCACCCCTCCACTTT.

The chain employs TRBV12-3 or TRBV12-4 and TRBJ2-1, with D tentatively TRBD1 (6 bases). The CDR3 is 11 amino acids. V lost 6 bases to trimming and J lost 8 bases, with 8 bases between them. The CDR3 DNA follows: TGTGCCAGCAGCTCAGGGGATGAGCAGTTCTTC. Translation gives CASSSGDEQFF.

CDR3 sequence: CATSDFPQGRDTQYF. Here the CDR3 DNA reads TGTGCCACCAGTGATTTCCCGCAGGGGCGAGATACGCAGTATTTT. The chain couples TRBV24-1 to TRBJ2-3, with TRBD1 as a possible D gene (6 bases). The germline gives CDR1 KGHDR, CDR2 SFDVKD. The ends were cut back, 1 base at V and 5 bases at J, with 12 bases in the middle. This CDR3 is built from 15 residues.

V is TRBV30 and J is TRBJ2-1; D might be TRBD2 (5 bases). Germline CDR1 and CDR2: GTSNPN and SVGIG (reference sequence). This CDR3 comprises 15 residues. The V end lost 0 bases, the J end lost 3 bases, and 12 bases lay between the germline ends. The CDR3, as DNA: TGTGCCTGGAGTGTAGCGGCACTGGACTACAATGAGCAGTTCTTC. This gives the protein CAWSVAALDYNEQFF.

Written as DNA, the CDR3 is TGCGCCAGCAGTGGCCAGACAGCGGATGGCTACACCTTC. Encoded protein: CASSGQTADGYTF. The V and J genes are TRBV10-2 and TRBJ1-2, with D perhaps TRBD1 (5 bases). The CDR3 is made up of 13 amino acids. In germline, CDR1 is WSHSY, CDR2 SAAADI. V shed 4 bases and J shed 6 bases, with 12 bases lying between them.